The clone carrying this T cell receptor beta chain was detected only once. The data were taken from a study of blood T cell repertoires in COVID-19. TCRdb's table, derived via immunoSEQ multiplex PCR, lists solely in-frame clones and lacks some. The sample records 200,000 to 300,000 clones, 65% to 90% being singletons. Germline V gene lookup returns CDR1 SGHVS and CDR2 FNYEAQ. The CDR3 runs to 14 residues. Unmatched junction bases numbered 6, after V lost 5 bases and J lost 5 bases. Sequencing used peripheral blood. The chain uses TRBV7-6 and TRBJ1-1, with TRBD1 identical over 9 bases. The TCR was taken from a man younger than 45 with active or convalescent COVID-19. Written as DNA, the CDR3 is TGTGCCAGCAGCCCACAGGGGGCGAGAACTGAAGCTTTCTTT. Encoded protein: CASSPQGARTEAFF.